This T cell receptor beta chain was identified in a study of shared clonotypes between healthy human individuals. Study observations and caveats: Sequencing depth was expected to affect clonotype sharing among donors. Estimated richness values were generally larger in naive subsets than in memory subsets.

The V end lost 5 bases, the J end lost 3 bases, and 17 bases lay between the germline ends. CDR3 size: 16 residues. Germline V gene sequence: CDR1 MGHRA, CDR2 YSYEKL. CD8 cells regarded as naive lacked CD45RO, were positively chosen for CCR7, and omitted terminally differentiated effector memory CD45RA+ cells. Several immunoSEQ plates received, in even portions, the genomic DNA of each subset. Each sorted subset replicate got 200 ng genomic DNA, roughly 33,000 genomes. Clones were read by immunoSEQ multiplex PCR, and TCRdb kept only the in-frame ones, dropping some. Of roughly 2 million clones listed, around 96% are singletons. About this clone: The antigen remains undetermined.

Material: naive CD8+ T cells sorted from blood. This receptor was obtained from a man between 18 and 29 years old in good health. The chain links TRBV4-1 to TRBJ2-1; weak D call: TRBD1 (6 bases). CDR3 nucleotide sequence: TGCGCCAGCAGCTCCGAGGGGGTTTATGTCTACAATGAGCAGTTCTTC. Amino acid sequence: CASSSEGVYVYNEQFF.